This T cell receptor beta chain was identified in a study of T cells in Graves' hyperthyroidism and ophthalmopathy. Study-level results: Blood shared most expanded thyroid clonotypes above 0.001.

Amplification targeted TCR beta CDR3 regions from RNA transcripts. In the first-round RT-PCR of the TCR CDR3, the HTBI primer set was used. Each CDR3 protein is one row after TCRdb ran MiXCR on the multiplex PCR reads. The sample lists some 550,000 distinct CDR3 sequences, 20% to 25% occurring once. For the diagnoses, clinical symptoms, serum thyroxine and TRAb, thyroid ultrasound and orbital computed tomography were used. The junction had 3 bases not matched to a gene; V was cut back by 3 bases and J by 2 bases. There are 15 residues in the CDR3. Germline V gives CDR1 SGHRS, CDR2 YFSETQ. On this clonotype: Its antigen is not known.

The chain is built from TRBV5-1 and TRBJ2-5, with 11 bases matching TRBD2. The TCR sequence derives from a young man with Graves' hyperthyroidism. Material for sequencing was blood. The CDR3 nucleotides read TGCGCCAGCAGCTCGGGACTAGCGGAACAAGAGACCCAGTACTTC. Its translation is CASSSGLAEQETQYF.